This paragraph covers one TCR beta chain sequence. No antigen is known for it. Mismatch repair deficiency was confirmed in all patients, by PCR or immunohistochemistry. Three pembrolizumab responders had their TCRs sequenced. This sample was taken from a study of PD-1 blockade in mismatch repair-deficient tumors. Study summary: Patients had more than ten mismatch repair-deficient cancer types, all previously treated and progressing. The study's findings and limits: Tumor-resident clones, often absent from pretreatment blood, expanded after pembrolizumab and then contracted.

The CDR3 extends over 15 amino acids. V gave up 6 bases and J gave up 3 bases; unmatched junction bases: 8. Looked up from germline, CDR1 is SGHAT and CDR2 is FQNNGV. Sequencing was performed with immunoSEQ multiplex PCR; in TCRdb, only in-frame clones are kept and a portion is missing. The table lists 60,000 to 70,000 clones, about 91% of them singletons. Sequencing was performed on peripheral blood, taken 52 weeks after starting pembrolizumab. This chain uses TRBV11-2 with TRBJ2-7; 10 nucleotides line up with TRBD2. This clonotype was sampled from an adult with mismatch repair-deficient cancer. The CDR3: CASSVDLAGDYEQYF. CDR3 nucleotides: TGTGCCAGCAGTGTGGACCTAGCGGGGGACTACGAGCAGTACTTC.